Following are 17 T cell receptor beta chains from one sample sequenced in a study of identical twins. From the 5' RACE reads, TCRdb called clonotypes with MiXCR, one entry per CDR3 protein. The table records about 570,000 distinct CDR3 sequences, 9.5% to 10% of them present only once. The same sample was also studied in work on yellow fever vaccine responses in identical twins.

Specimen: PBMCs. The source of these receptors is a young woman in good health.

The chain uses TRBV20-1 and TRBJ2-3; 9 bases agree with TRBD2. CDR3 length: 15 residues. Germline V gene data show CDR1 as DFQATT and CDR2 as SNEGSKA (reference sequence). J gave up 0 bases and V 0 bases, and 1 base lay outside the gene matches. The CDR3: CSARDLAGSTDTQYF. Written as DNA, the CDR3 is TGCAGTGCTAGAGATCTAGCGGGGAGCACAGATACGCAGTATTTT.

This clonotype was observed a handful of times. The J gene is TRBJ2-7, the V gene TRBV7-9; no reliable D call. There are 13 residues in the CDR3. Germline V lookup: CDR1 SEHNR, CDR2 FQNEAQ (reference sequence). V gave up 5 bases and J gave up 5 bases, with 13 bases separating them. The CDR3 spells CASSPPLADEQYF. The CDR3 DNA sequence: TGTGCCAGCAGCCCCCCCCTGGCTGACGAGCAGTACTTC.

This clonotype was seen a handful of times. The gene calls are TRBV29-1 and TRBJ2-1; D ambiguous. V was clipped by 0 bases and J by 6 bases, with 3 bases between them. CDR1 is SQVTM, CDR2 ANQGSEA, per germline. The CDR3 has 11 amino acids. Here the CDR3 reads CSVEEGNEQFF. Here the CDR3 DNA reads TGCAGCGTTGAAGAGGGCAATGAGCAGTTCTTC.

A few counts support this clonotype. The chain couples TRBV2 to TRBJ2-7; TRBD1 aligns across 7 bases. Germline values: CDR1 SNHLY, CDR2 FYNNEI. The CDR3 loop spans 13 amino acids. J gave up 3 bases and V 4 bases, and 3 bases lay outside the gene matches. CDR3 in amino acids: CASSAGTDYEQYF. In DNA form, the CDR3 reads TGTGCCAGCAGTGCCGGGACAGACTACGAGCAGTACTTC.

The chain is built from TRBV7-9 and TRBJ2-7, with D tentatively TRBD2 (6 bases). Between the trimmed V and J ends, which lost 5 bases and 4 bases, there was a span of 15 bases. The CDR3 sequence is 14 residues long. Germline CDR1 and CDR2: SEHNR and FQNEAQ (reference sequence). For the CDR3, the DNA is TGTGCCAGCAGCCCTATGGGGGGACCTTACGAGCAGTACTTC. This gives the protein CASSPMGGPYEQYF.

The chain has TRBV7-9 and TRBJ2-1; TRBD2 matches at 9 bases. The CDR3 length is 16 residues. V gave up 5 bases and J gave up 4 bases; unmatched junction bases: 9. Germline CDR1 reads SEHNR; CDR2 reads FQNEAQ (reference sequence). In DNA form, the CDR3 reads TGTGCCAGCAGCCCCCCCATAGCGGGGGCTTACAATGAGCAGTTCTTC. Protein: CASSPPIAGAYNEQFF. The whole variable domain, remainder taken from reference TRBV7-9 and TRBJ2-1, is DTGVSQNPRHKITKRGQNVTFRCDPISEHNRLYWYRQTLGQGPEFLTYFQNEAQLEKSRLLSDRFSAERPKGSFSTLEIQRTEQGDSAMYLCASSPPIAGAYNEQFFGPGTRLTVL.

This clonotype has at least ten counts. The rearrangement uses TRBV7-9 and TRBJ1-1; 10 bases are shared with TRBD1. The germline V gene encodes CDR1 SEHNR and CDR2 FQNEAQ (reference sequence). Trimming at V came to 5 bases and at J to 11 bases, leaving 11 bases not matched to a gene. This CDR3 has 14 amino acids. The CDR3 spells CASSRSGTGVSAFF. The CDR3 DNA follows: TGTGCCAGCAGCCGATCCGGGACAGGGGTTTCGGCTTTCTTT.

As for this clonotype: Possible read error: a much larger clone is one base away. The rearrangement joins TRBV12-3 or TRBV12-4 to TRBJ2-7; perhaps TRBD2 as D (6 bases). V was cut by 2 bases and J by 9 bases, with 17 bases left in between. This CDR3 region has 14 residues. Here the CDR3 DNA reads TGTGCCAGCAGTTTAATACGGGAGTCCGGCGTGCAGTACTTC. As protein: CASSLIRESGVQYF.

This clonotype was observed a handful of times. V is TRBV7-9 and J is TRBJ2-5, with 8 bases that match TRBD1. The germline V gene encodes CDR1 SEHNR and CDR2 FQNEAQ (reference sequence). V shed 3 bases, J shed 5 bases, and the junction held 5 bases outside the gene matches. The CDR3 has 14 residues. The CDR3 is CASSFPGGAETQYF. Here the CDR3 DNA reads TGTGCCAGCAGCTTCCCAGGGGGCGCGGAGACCCAGTACTTC.

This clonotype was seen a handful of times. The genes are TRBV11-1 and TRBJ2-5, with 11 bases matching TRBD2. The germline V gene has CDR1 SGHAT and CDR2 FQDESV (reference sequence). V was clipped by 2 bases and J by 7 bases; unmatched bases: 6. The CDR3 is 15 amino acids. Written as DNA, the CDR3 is TGTGCCAGCAGCTTAAAGACTAGCGGGGCGGGGACCCAGTACTTC. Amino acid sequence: CASSLKTSGAGTQYF.

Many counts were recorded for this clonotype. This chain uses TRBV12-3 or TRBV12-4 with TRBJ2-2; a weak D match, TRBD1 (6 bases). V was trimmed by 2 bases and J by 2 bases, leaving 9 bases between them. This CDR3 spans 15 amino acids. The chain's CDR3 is CASSLRDTNTGELFF. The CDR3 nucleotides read TGTGCCAGCAGTTTAAGGGACACAAACACCGGGGAGCTGTTTTTT.

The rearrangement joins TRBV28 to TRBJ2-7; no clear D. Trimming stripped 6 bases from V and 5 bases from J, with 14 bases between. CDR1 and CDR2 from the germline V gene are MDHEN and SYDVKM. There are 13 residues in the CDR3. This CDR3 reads CASRIGMGNEQYF. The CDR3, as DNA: TGTGCCAGCAGGATAGGTATGGGTAACGAGCAGTACTTC.

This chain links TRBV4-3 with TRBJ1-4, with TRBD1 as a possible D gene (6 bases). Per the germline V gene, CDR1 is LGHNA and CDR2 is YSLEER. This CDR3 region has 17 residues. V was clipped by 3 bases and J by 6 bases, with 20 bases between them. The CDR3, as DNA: TGCGCCAGCAGCCAGGACAGCTTACCCGGCTTAGATGAAAAACTGTTTTTT. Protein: CASSQDSLPGLDEKLFF.

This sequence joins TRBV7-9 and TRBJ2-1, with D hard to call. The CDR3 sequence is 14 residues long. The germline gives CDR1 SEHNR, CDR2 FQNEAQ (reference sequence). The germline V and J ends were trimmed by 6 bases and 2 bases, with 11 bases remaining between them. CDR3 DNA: TGTGCCAGCAGTCAAACGGCTACCTACAATGAGCAGTTCTTC. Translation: CASSQTATYNEQFF. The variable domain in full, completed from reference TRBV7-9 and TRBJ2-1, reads DTGVSQNPRHKITKRGQNVTFRCDPISEHNRLYWYRQTLGQGPEFLTYFQNEAQLEKSRLLSDRFSAERPKGSFSTLEIQRTEQGDSAMYLCASSQTATYNEQFFGPGTRLTVL.

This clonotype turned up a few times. As DNA, the CDR3 is TGTGCCAGCAGTTACGGACGGATTATGAACACTGAAGCTTTCTTT. Protein sequence: CASSYGRIMNTEAFF. The chain couples TRBV6-5 to TRBJ1-1, with no clear D. This CDR3 has 15 amino acids. Per the germline V gene, CDR1 is MNHEY and CDR2 is SVGAGI. Between the trimmed V and J ends, which lost 2 bases and 0 bases, there was a span of 10 bases.

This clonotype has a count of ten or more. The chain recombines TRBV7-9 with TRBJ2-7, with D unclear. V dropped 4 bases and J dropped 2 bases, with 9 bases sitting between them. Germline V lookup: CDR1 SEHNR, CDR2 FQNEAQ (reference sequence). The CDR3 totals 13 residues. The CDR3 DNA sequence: TGTGCCAGCAGCTCAAGCCTCACCTACGAGCAGTACTTC. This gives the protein CASSSSLTYEQYF.

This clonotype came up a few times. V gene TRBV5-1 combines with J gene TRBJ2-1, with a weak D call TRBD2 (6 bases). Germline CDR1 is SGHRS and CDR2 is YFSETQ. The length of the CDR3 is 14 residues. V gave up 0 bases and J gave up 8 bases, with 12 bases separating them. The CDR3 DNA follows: TGCGCCAGCAGCTTGGGACTAGGGGTAGATGAGCAGTTCTTC. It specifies CASSLGLGVDEQFF.